In its sample, the clone carrying this TCR beta chain was seen a few times. What it binds is unknown. From germline, CDR1 is MNHNS and CDR2 SASEGT. V lost 5 bases, J lost 2 bases, and 13 bases lay in between. The CDR3 is made up of 15 amino acids. This specimen comes from a study of CD8 T cells in ankylosing spondylitis. Overall study results and limits: Existing reports had already noted some motif variants in reactive arthritis synovial fluid and blood.

Quantitative molecular-barcoded 5'-RACE generated the TCR beta libraries. TCRdb reprocessed the 5' RACE reads via MiXCR and lists one record per CDR3 protein. In the table there are 250,000 or so distinct CDR3 sequences, 20% to 30% of which are singletons. Sequencing input: blood, either unsorted or a sorted T cell fraction (not recorded which). This receptor was taken from a male donor with ankylosing spondylitis or in good health (not recorded which). The chain employs TRBV6-1 and TRBJ2-1; D is unclear. The chain's CDR3 is CASSKGPITYNEQFF. In DNA form, the CDR3 reads TGTGCCAGCAGTAAGGGCCCGATAACCTACAATGAGCAGTTCTTC.